Sequencing of this T cell receptor (beta chain) was carried out in a study of blood T cell repertoires in COVID-19. The CDR3 extends over 16 amino acids. V lost 0 bases, J lost 4 bases, and 13 bases lay in between. Germline CDR1 is LGHNA and CDR2 is YNFKEQ. Method: immunoSEQ multiplex PCR; TCRdb's copy keeps in-frame clones and lacks some. This sample has approximately 52,000 clones; 87% occur once, and the top ten carry around a sixth. The chain recombines TRBV4-2 with TRBJ1-3; no definite D call. This sequence was found in a human donor with active COVID-19. The donor label of this sample is uncertain. Input material: peripheral blood. CDR3 nucleotide sequence: TGTGCCAGCAGCCAAGAGCGGGCAGCGAGCGGAAACACCATATATTTT. Residues: CASSQERAASGNTIYF.